This T cell receptor (beta chain) is from a study of blood T cell repertoires in COVID-19. About the research overall: T cells, B-cell-depleted T cells, or PBMCs provided the cDNA or gDNA that served as material.

In the authors' workflow: Amplification from reference gene primers served as the basis for estimated nucleated cell counts. The data were produced by immunoSEQ multiplex PCR, yet TCRdb's version contains in-frame clones alone and is incomplete. V and J calls and clone size are copied from that table; D and trimming were computed from the DNA. This table has 190,000 or so clones, more than 75% appearing once. Germline CDR1 and CDR2: LNHDA and SQIVND (reference sequence). V was shortened by 4 bases and J by 4 bases, with 10 bases between the two germline ends. The CDR3 runs 13 residues. The receptor's source is a man aged 35-49 years with active or convalescent COVID-19. The sample comprised peripheral blood. The chain recombines TRBV19 with TRBJ1-1, with D possibly being TRBD1 (5 bases). The DNA of the CDR3 is TGTGCCAGTAGTACGGGGAGGGGCACTGAAGCTTTCTTT. Encoded protein: CASSTGRGTEAFF.